A selection of T cell receptor beta chains follows, all from one sample in a study of tumor-infiltrating lymphocytes in primary liver carcinoma. TCRdb re-called the multiplex PCR reads through MiXCR, storing one row per CDR3 protein. The sample shows about 330,000 distinct CDR3 sequences, around three fifths of them seen only once. Sequenced input: peripheral blood. The origin of the receptors is a man aged 40-49 years with primary liver carcinoma and hepatitis B virus infection. Both conserved end residues are trimmed from each CDR3. The order of the fields is D gene, V gene, J gene, CDR3 protein. The D gene is left open where the match is weak.

D gene: NA
V gene: TRBV10-3
J gene: TRBJ2-5
CDR3 protein: VISESNSLETQY

D gene: NA
V gene: TRBV11-3
J gene: TRBJ2-1
CDR3 protein: ASSFDTGARF

D gene: NA
V gene: TRBV11-2
J gene: TRBJ2-2
CDR3 protein: ASSSRDSGELF

D gene: NA
V gene: TRBV29-1
J gene: TRBJ1-1
CDR3 protein: SMRVGNIEAF

D gene: NA
V gene: TRBV6-2/TRBV6-3
J gene: TRBJ2-2
CDR3 protein: ASRPPGAQNTGELF

D gene: NA
V gene: TRBV11-3
J gene: TRBJ2-7
CDR3 protein: AGSFKEGSEQY

D gene: TRBD2
V gene: TRBV6-5
J gene: TRBJ2-3
CDR3 protein: ASSYSGLAGGGGTDMQY

D gene: NA
V gene: TRBV11-2
J gene: TRBJ1-2
CDR3 protein: ASSKQEDLYGYT

D gene: NA
V gene: TRBV6-5
J gene: TRBJ2-3
CDR3 protein: ASSREATSSSTDTQY

D gene: NA
V gene: TRBV11-2
J gene: TRBJ1-2
CDR3 protein: ASSPGLRSNGYT

D gene: TRBD1
V gene: TRBV6-6
J gene: TRBJ2-5
CDR3 protein: ASSSTTGGETQY

D gene: NA
V gene: TRBV6-6
J gene: TRBJ1-1
CDR3 protein: ASSLRQNTEAF

D gene: NA
V gene: TRBV24-1
J gene: TRBJ2-7
CDR3 protein: ATSDPQGFEQY

D gene: NA
V gene: TRBV11-1
J gene: TRBJ2-7
CDR3 protein: ASSIRAFSYEQY

D gene: NA
V gene: TRBV9
J gene: TRBJ1-5
CDR3 protein: ASSVGGGNQPQH